This T cell receptor (beta chain) was captured in a study of T cell repertoires in cytomegalovirus infection. In the study overall: CMV infection plus the matching HLA type was flagged by public TCR beta signatures. Whole-study results and caveats: Summed public TCR beta family frequency identified CMV carriers bearing the relevant HLA. Predominance within the ex vivo response was attributable to HLA-C-restricted CMV-specific TCR beta clonotypes.

This clonotype occurred once. Its specificity is not known. TCRdb passed the reads through MiXCR, listing each CDR3 protein once. The table shows under 90,000 distinct CDR3 sequences, with roughly 20% occurring only once. Sequencing input: PBMCs, sequenced either directly or after in vitro stimulation (not recorded which). The receptor comes from a human donor in good health (CMV status not recorded). Some clones in this sample may be carry-over from other donors' samples.

The CDR3 reads CASSFRGIEAFF. In DNA form, the CDR3 reads TGCGCCAGCAGCTTTCGGGGGATTGAAGCTTTCTTT. The J gene is TRBJ1-1, the V gene TRBV5-1; perhaps TRBD1 as D (5 bases). The germline V gene encodes CDR1 SGHRS and CDR2 YFSETQ. With 2 bases removed from V and 7 bases from J, the gap between germline ends came to 9 bases. The CDR3 runs 12 residues.